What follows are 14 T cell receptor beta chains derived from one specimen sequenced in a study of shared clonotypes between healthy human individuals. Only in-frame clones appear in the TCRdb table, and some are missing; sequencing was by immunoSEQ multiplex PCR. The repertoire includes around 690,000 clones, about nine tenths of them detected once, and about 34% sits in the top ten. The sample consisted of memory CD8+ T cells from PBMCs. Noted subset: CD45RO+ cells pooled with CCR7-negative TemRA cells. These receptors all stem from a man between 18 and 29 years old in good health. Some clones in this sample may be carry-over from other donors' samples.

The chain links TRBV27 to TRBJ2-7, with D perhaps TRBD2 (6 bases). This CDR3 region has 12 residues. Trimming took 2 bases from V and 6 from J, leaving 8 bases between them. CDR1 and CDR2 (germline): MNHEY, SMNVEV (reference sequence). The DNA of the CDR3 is TGTGCCAGCAGTTTAATGGGGGGCGAGCAGTACTTC. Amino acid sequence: CASSLMGGEQYF.

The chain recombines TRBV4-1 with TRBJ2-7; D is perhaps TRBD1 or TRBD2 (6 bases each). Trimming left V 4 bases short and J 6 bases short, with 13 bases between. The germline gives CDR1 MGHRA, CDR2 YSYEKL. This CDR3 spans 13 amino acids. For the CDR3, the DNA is TGCGCCAGCAGCCGTCGGGGGCGCGGCGAGCAGTACTTC. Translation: CASSRRGRGEQYF.

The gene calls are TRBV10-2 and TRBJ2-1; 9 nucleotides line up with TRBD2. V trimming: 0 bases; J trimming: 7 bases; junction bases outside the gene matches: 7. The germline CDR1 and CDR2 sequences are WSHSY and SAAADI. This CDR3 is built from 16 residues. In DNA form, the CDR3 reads TGCGCCAGCAGTGAGTCTCCGGCTAGCGGGACGAATGAGCAGTTCTTC. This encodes CASSESPASGTNEQFF.

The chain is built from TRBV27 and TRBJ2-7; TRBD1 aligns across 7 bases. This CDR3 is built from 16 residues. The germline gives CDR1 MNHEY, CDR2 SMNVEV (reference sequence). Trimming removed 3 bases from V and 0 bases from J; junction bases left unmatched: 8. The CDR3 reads CASSFGAGTASYEQYF. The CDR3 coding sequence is TGTGCCAGCAGTTTTGGGGCCGGGACAGCCTCCTACGAGCAGTACTTC.

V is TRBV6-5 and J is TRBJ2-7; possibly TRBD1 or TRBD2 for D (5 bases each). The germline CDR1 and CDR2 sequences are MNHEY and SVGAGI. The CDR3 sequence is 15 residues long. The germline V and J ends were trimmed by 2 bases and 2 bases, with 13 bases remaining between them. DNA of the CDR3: TGTGCCAGCAGTTACAACGAGGGGCCTGCCTACGAGCAGTACTTC. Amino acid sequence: CASSYNEGPAYEQYF.

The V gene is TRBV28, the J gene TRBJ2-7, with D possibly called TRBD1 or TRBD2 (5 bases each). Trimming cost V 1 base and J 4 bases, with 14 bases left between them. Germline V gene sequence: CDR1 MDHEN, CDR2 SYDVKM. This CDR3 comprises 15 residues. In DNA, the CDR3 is TGTGCCAGCAGTTTATTAGGGGAACCGGGGTACGAGCAGTACTTC. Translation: CASSLLGEPGYEQYF. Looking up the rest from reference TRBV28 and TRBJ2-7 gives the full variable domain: DVKVTQSSRYLVKRTGEKVFLECVQDMDHENMFWYRQDPGLGLRLIYFSYDVKMKEKGDIPEGYSVSREKKERFSLILESASTNQTSMYLCASSLLGEPGYEQYFGPGTRLTVT.

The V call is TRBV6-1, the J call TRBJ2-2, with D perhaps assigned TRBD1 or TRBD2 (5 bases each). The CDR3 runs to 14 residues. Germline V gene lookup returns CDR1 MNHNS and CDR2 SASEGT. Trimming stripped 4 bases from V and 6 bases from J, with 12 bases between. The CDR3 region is CASSAPWDAGELFF. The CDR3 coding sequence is TGTGCCAGCAGTGCACCTTGGGACGCCGGGGAGCTGTTTTTT.

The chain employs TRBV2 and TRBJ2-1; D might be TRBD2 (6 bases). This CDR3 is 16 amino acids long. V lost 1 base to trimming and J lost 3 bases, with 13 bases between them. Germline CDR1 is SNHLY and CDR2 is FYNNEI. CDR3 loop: CASSEGLGLDYNEQFF. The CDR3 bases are TGTGCCAGCAGTGAAGGATTGGGACTGGACTACAATGAGCAGTTCTTC. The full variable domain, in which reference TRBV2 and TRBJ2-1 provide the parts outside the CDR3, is EPEVTQTPSHQVTQMGQEVILRCVPISNHLYFYWYRQILGQKVEFLVSFYNNEISEKSEIFDDQFSVERPDGSNFTLKIRSTKLEDSAMYFCASSEGLGLDYNEQFFGPGTRLTVL.

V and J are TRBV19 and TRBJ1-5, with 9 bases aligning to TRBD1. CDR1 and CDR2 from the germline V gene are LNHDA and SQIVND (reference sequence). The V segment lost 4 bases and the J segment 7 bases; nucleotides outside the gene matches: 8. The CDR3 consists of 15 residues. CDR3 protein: CASSRGTGPRQPQHF. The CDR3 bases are TGTGCCAGTAGTAGGGGGACAGGGCCCAGGCAGCCCCAGCATTTT.

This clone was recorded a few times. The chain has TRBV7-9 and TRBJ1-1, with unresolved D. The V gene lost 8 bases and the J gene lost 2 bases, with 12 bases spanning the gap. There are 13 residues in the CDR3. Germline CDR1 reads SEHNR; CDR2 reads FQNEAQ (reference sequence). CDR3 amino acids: CASFRGVNTEAFF. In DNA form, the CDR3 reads TGTGCCAGCTTCCGCGGGGTTAACACTGAAGCTTTCTTT.

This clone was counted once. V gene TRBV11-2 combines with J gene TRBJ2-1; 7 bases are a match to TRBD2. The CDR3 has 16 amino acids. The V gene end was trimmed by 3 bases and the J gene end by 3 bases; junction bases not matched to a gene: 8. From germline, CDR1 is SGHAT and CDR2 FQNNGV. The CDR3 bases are TGTGCCAGCAGCTTGCCCGTAGCGGGCCTCTACAATGAGCAGTTCTTC. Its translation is CASSLPVAGLYNEQFF.

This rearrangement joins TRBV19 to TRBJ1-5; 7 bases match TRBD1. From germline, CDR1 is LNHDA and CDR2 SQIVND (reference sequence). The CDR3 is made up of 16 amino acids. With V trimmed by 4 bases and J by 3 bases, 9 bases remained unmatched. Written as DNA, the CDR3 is TGTGCCAGTAGTAGTCCAGGGGGTGCCGTCAATCAGCCCCAGCATTTT. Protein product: CASSSPGGAVNQPQHF.

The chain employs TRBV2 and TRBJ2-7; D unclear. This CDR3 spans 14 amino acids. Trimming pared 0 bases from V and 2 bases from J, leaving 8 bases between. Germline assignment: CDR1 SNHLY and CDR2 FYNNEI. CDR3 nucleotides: TGTGCCAGCAGTGAAGCGGGCCTTACCTACGAGCAGTACTTC. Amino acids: CASSEAGLTYEQYF.

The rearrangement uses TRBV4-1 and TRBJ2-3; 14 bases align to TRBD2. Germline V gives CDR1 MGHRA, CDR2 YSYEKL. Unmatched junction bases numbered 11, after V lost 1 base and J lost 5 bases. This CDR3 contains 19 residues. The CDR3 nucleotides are TGCGCCAGCAGCCAAGGACTAGCGGGAGGGAAGACGACGAGAGATACGCAGTATTTT. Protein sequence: CASSQGLAGGKTTRDTQYF.